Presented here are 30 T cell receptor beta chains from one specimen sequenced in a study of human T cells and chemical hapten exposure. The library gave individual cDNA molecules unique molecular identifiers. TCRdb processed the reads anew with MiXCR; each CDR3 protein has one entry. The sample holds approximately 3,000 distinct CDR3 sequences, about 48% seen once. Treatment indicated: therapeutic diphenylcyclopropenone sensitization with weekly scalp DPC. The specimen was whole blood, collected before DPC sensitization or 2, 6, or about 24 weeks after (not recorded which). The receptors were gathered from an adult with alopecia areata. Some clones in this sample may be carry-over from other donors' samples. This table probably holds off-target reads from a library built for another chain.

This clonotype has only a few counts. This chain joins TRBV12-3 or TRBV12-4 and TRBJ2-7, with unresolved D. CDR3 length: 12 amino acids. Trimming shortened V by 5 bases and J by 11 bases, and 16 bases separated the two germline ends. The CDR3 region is CASSPRLGLEYF. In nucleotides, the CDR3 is TGTGCCAGCAGTCCTAGACTGGGTTTGGAGTACTTC.

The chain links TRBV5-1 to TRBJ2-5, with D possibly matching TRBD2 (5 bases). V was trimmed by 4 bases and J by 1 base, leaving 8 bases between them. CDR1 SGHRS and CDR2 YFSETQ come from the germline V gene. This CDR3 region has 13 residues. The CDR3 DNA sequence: TGCGCCAGCAGCCGGGAAATCCAAGAGACCCAGTACTTC. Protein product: CASSREIQETQYF.

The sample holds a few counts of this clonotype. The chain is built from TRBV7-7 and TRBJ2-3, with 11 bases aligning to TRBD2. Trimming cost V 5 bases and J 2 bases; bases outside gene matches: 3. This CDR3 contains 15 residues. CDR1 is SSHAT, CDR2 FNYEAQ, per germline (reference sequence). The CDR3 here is CASSETSGATDTQYF. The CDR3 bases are TGTGCCAGCAGCGAGACTAGCGGGGCCACAGATACGCAGTATTTT.

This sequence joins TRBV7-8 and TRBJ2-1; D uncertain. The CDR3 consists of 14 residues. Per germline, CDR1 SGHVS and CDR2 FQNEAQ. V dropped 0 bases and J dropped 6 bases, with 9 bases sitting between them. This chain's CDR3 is CASSLAGTANEQFF. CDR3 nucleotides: TGTGCCAGCAGCTTAGCGGGAACTGCCAATGAGCAGTTCTTC.

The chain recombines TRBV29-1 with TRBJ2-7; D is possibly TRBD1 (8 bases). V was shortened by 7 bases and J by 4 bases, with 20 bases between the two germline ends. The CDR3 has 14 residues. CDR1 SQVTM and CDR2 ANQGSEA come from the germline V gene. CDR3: CSARDSQGGYEQYF. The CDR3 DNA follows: TGCAGCGCCCGGGACTCACAGGGGGGGTACGAGCAGTACTTC.

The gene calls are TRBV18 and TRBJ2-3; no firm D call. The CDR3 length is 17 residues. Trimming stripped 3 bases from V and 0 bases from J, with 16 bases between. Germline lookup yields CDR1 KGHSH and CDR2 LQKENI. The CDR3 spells CASSPSEGQWSTDTQYF. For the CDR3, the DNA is TGTGCCAGCTCACCCAGTGAAGGGCAATGGAGCACAGATACGCAGTATTTT.

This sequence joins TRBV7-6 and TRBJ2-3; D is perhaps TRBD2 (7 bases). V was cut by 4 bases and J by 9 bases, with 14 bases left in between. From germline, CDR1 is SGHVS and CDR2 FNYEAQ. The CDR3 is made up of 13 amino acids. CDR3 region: CASSSTGGQTQYF. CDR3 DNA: TGTGCCAGCAGCTCCACGGGGGGACAAACGCAGTATTTT.

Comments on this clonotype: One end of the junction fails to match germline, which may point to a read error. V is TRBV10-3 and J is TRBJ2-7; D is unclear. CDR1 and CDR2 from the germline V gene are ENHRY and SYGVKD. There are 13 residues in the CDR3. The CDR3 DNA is TGTGCCATCAGGGAGTATCCGACCTACGAGCAGTACTTC. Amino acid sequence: CAIREYPTYEQYF.

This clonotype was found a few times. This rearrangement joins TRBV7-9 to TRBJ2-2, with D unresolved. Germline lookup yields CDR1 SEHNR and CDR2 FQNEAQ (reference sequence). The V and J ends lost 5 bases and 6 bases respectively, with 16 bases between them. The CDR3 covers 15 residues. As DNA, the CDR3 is TGTGCCAGCAGCCCGGACCTATCCCACGCCGGGGAGCTGTTTTTT. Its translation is CASSPDLSHAGELFF.

CDR3 amino acids: CASSARLAGGTDTQYF. CDR3 coding DNA: TGCGCCAGCAGCGCCCGACTAGCGGGGGGGACAGATACGCAGTATTTT. The V and J genes are TRBV10-2 and TRBJ2-3; 14 bases are shared with TRBD2. V lost 6 bases, J lost 3 bases, and 5 bases stayed unmatched. The CDR3 runs to 16 residues. Germline V gene data show CDR1 as WSHSY and CDR2 as SAAADI.

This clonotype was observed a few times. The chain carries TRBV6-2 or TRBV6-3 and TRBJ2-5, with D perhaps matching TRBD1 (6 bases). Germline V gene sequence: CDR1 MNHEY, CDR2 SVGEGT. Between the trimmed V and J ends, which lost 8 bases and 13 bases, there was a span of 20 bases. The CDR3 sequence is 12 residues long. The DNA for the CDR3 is TGTGCCAGCCAAATTTCGACGGGGACACCGTACTTC. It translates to CASQISTGTPYF.

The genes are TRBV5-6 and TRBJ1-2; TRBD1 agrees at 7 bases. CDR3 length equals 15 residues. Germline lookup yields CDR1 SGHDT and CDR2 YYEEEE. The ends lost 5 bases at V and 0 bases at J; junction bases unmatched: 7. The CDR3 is CASRLWGTANYGYTF. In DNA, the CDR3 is TGTGCCAGCAGGCTTTGGGGGACAGCTAACTATGGCTACACCTTC.

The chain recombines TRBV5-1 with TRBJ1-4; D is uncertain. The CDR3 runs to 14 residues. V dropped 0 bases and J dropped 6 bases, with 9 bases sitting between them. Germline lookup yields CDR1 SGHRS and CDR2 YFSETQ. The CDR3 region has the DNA TGCGCCAGCAGCTTGGAGGCTAGGGATGAAAAACTGTTTTTT. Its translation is CASSLEARDEKLFF.

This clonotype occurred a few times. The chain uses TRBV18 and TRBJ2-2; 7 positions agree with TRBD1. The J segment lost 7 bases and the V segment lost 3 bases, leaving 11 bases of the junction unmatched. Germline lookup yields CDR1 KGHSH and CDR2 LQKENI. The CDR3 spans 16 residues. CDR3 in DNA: TGTGCCAGCTCACCGATGGACAGGCCAACGGGCGGGGAGCTGTTTTTT. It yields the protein CASSPMDRPTGGELFF.

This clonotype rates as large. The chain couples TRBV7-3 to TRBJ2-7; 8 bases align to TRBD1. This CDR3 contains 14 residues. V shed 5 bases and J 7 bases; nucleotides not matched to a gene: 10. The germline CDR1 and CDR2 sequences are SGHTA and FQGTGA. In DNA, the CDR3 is TGTGCCAGCAGCCTCCATCAGGGGGCTCAAGAGCAGTACTTC. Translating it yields CASSLHQGAQEQYF. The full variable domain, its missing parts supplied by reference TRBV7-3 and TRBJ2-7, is GAGVSQTPSNKVTEKGKYVELRCDPISGHTALYWYRQSLGQGPEFLIYFQGTGAADDSGLPNDRFFAVRPEGSVSTLKIQRTERGDSAVYLCASSLHQGAQEQYFGPGTRLTVT.

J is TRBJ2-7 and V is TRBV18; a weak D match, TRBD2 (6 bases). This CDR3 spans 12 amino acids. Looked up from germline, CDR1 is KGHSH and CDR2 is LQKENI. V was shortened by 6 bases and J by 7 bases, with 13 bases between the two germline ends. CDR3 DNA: TGTGCCAGCTCCAGTCCGGGGAGGGAGCAGTACTTC. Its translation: CASSSPGREQYF.

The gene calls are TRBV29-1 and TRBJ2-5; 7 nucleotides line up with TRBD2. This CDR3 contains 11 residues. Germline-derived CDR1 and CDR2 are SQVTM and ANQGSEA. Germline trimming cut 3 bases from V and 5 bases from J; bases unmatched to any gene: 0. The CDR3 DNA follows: TGCAGCGTTGACGGGAGGGAGACCCAGTACTTC. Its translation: CSVDGRETQYF.

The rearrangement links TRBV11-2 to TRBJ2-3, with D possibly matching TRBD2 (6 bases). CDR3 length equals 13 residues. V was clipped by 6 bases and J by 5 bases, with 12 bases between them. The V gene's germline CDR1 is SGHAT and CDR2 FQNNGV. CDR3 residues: CASSPGVGDTQYF. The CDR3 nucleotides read TGTGCCAGCAGTCCGGGGGTTGGAGATACGCAGTATTTT.

CDR3 protein: CAISAEAGVLETQYF. CDR3 sequence (DNA): TGTGCCATCTCAGCTGAAGCGGGGGTATTGGAGACCCAGTACTTC. The V and J genes are TRBV10-3 and TRBJ2-5, with 8 bases fitting TRBD2. J was trimmed by 5 bases and V by 8 bases; bases with no gene match: 13. CDR3 length equals 15 residues. The germline V gene has CDR1 ENHRY and CDR2 SYGVKD.

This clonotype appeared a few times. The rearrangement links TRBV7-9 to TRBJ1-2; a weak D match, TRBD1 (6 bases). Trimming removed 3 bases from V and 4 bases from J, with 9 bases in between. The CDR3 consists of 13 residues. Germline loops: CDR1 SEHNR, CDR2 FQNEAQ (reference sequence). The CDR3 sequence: CASSLDSTYGYTF. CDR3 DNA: TGTGCCAGCAGCTTGGACAGCACCTATGGCTACACCTTC.

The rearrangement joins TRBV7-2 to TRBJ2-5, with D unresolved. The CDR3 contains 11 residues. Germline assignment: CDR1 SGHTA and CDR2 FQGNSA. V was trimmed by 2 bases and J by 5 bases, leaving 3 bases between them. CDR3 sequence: CASSLIETQYF. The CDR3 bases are TGTGCCAGCAGCTTAATCGAGACCCAGTACTTC.

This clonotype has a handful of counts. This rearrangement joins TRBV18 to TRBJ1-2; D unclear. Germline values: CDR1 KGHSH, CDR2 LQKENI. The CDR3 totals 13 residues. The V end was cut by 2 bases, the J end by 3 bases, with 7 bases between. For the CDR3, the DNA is TGTGCCAGCTCACCATCCCATGACTATGGCTACACCTTC. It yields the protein CASSPSHDYGYTF.

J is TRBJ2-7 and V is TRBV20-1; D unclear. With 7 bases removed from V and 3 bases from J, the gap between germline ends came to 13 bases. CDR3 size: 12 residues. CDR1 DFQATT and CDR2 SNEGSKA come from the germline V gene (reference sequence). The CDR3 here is CSGNKVVYEQYF. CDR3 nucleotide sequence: TGCAGTGGAAATAAAGTGGTCTACGAGCAGTACTTC.

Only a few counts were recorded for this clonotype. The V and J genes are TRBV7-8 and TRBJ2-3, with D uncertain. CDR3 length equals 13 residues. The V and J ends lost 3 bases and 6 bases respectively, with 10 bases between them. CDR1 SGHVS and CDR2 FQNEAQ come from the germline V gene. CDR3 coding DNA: TGTGCCAGCAGCTTCACACCCGGGGATACGCAGTATTTT. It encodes CASSFTPGDTQYF.

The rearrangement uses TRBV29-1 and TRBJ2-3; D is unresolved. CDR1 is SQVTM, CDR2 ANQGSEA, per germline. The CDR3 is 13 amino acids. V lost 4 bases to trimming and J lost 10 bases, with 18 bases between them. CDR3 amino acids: CSVGPHGGEAQYF. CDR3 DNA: TGCAGCGTTGGTCCCCATGGCGGAGAGGCGCAGTATTTT.

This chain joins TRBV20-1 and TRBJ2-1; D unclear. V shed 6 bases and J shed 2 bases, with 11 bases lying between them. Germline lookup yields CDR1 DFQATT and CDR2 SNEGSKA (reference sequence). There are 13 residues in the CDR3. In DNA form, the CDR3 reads TGCAGTGCAGAGCTAAGTGCCTACAATGAGCAGTTCTTC. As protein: CSAELSAYNEQFF.

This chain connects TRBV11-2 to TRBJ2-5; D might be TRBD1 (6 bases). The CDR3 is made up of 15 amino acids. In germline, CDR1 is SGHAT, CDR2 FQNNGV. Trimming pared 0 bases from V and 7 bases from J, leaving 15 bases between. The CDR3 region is CASSLDPWTVRTQYF. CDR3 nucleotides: TGTGCCAGCAGCTTAGATCCCTGGACAGTGCGGACCCAGTACTTC.

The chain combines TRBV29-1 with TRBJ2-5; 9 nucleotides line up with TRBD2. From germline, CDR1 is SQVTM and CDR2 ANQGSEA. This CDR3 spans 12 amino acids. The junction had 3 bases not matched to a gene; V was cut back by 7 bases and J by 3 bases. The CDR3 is CSGLADKETQYF. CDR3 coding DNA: TGCAGCGGACTAGCGGATAAAGAGACCCAGTACTTC.

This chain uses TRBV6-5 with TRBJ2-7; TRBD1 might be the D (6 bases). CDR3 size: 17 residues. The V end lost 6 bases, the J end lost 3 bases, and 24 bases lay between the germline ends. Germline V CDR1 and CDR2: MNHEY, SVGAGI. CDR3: CASRRESQGPLLYEQYF. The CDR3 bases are TGTGCCAGCAGGCGAGAATCACAGGGCCCCCTCCTCTACGAGCAGTACTTC.

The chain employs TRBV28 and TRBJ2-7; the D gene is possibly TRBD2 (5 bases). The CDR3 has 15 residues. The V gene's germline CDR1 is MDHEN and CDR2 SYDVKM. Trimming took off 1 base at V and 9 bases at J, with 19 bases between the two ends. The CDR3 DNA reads TGTGCCAGCAGTTTATTAAAGGCGGGCGCGATTCGGCAGTACTTC. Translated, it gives CASSLLKAGAIRQYF.